Following are 8 T cell receptor beta chains from one sample sequenced in a study of response to subunit inactivated influenza vaccine. TCRdb re-called the RT-PCR reads through MiXCR, storing one row per CDR3 protein. The sample includes about 300,000 distinct CDR3 sequences, just over 20% seen only once; the top ten take roughly 10%. Sequencing was performed on PBMCs from blood, taken about 20 months after vaccination. These TCRs come from a man between 50 and 70 years old who received an inactivated influenza vaccine.

The chain has TRBV7-2 and TRBJ2-3; 7 nucleotides agree with TRBD1. The CDR3 sequence is 12 residues long. Per germline, CDR1 SGHTA and CDR2 FQGNSA. V lost 4 bases and J lost 11; bases outside the gene matches: 6. CDR3 nucleotides: TGTGCCAGCAGCTCGACAGGGAGTAGGCAGTATTTT. It yields the protein CASSSTGSRQYF.

This clonotype has just a few counts. The chain is built from TRBV5-1 and TRBJ1-1, with no clear D. Germline CDR1 reads SGHRS; CDR2 reads YFSETQ. V lost 0 bases, J lost 6 bases, and 9 bases lay in between. The CDR3 covers 13 residues. Here the CDR3 reads CASSLGDNSEAFF. The CDR3 DNA sequence: TGCGCCAGCAGCTTGGGAGACAACTCTGAAGCTTTCTTT.

This clonotype has at least ten counts. The CDR3 DNA is TGTGCCAGCAGCGGGGGAGAAGGGGCTTTCTTT. Translation: CASSGGEGAFF. The chain is built from TRBV9 and TRBJ1-1; no clear D gene. Per germline, CDR1 SGDLS and CDR2 YYNGEE. V was trimmed by 3 bases and J by 11 bases, leaving 11 bases between them. This CDR3 is 11 amino acids long.

This rearrangement joins TRBV21-1 to TRBJ2-6; the table's D call, TRBD1, has no DNA check behind it. TRBV21-1 is shown as a pseudogene. This CDR3 is 17 amino acids long. The CDR3 region has the DNA TGTGCCAGCAGCAGGGGGACAGGGGTAACTGGGGCCAACGTCCTGACTTTC. Its protein product is CASSRGTGVTGANVLTF.

This clonotype was counted ten times or more. The chain links TRBV7-2 to TRBJ1-4, with 10 bases that match TRBD1. Per the germline V gene, CDR1 is SGHTA and CDR2 is FQGNSA. J was trimmed by 5 bases and V by 5 bases; bases with no gene match: 5. CDR3 length: 15 residues. CDR3 region: CASSKWDRGNEKLFF. The CDR3, as DNA: TGTGCCAGCAGCAAATGGGACAGGGGAAATGAAAAACTGTTTTTT.

This chain connects TRBV5-6 to TRBJ2-5; 7 bases are shared with TRBD1. The junction had 13 bases not matched to a gene; V was cut back by 0 bases and J by 5 bases. Germline assignment: CDR1 SGHDT and CDR2 YYEEEE. The CDR3 has 17 residues. In nucleotides, the CDR3 is TGTGCCAGCAGCTTGGCCACAGGGGTCCAGGTAGGGGAGACCCAGTACTTC. Protein: CASSLATGVQVGETQYF.

The V gene is TRBV29-1, the J gene TRBJ1-4; D ambiguous. The CDR3 is made up of 13 amino acids. V lost 5 bases to trimming and J lost 5 bases, with 12 bases between them. Germline lookup yields CDR1 SQVTM and CDR2 ANQGSEA. CDR3 sequence (DNA): TGCAGCGTTTCAAGCCCGCCAAATGAAAAACTGTTTTTT. Translation gives CSVSSPPNEKLFF.

The rearrangement links TRBV20-1 to TRBJ1-2; D remains unclear. Germline CDR1 reads DFQATT; CDR2 reads SNEGSKA (reference sequence). This CDR3 comprises 14 residues. The V gene lost 6 bases and the J gene lost 1 base, with 15 bases spanning the gap. The CDR3, as DNA: TGCAGTGCCCGGGTGGCAGACCTTAACTATGGCTACACCTTC. Protein: CSARVADLNYGYTF.